This is a list of T cell receptor beta chains from one sample in a study of molecular identifiers for immune sequencing clone quantification. TCRdb itself ran the PCR reads through MiXCR, one entry per CDR3 protein. The sample carries approximately 54,000 distinct CDR3 sequences, approximately 25% recorded once. Sequencing was carried out using naive CD8+ T cells from blood, with Jurkat cell RNA spiked in. The receptor set was obtained from a human donor in good health. Some libraries in this study had Jurkat cell RNA spiked in. CDR3s include the opening cysteine and the closing phenylalanine or tryptophan. The D gene is left open where the match is weak. Rows give clone size only sometimes, using once, few, many, or a class for an expanded clone.

V: TRBV7-9
D: .
size: many
J: TRBJ1-5
DNA: TGTGCCAGCAGCTCATTGGCTCCCGGGGACACCCTCTATAGCAATCAGCCCCAGCATTTT
CDR3: CASSSLAPGDTLYSNQPQHF

V: TRBV4-2
D: TRBD2
size: many
J: TRBJ2-3
DNA: TGTGCCAGCAGCCAAGCGCCAAGCGGGAACACAGATACGCAGTATTTT
CDR3: CASSQAPSGNTDTQYF

V: TRBV2
D: .
size: many
J: TRBJ2-3
DNA: TGTGCCAGCAGTGGGACGGGGTTAGATACGCAGTATTTT
CDR3: CASSGTGLDTQYF

V: TRBV7-9
D: TRBD1
size: .
J: TRBJ2-1
DNA: TGTGCCAGCAGCCCGCGACAGGGGACCTACAATGAGCAGTTCTTC
CDR3: CASSPRQGTYNEQFF

V: TRBV28
D: TRBD1
size: few
J: TRBJ2-3
DNA: TGTGCCAGCAGTCCGGGACAGGGGGTTTGGACAGATACGCAGTATTTT
CDR3: CASSPGQGVWTDTQYF

V: TRBV28
D: TRBD2
size: many
J: TRBJ2-3
DNA: TGTGCCAGCAGTGGACTAGGCCTGGCAGATACGCAGTATTTT
CDR3: CASSGLGLADTQYF

V: TRBV5-1
D: .
size: .
J: TRBJ2-7
DNA: TGCGCCAGCAGCTTGGAAGCAGCCTCTCCCGTTAGCGAGCAGTACTTC
CDR3: CASSLEAASPVSEQYF

V: TRBV28
D: .
size: many
J: TRBJ1-5
DNA: TGTGCCAGCAGGTCACCTGGAGCGTCGGGCAATCAGCCCCAGCATTTT
CDR3: CASRSPGASGNQPQHF

V: TRBV7-2
D: .
size: .
J: TRBJ2-1
DNA: TGTGCCAGCAGCTCGGACAGCGTTAACAATGAGCAGTCCTTC
CDR3: CASSSDSVNNEQSF

V: TRBV2
D: TRBD1
size: many
J: TRBJ2-1
DNA: TGTGCCAGCAGTTGGGAACAGGGGAAACCCTACAATGAGCAGTTCTTC
CDR3: CASSWEQGKPYNEQFF

V: TRBV2
D: .
size: many
J: TRBJ2-7
DNA: TGTGCCAGCAGTGACACAGACCCGGCCTACGAGCAGTACTTC
CDR3: CASSDTDPAYEQYF

V: TRBV5-8
D: .
size: many
J: TRBJ2-1
DNA: TGTGCCAGCAGCTTTGCCGGGAATGAGCAGTTCTTC
CDR3: CASSFAGNEQFF

V: TRBV4-1
D: .
size: .
J: TRBJ2-3
DNA: TGCGCCAGCAGCCAATCTATAGCGAGGGGGGGCAGCGATACGCAGTATTTT
CDR3: CASSQSIARGGSDTQYF

V: TRBV9
D: TRBD2
size: many
J: TRBJ2-7
DNA: TGTGCCAGCAGTCCCTACGGGGGGGTGCAGTACTTC
CDR3: CASSPYGGVQYF

V: TRBV7-9
D: TRBD2
size: many
J: TRBJ2-1
DNA: TGTGCCAGCAGCTTAACGGCGGGAGTGAATGAGCAGTTCTTC
CDR3: CASSLTAGVNEQFF

V: TRBV28
D: .
size: many
J: TRBJ1-1
DNA: TGTGCCAGCAGTGGATGGTACACTGAAGCTTTCTTT
CDR3: CASSGWYTEAFF

V: TRBV12-3/TRBV12-4
D: TRBD1
size: many
J: TRBJ2-6
DNA: TGTGCCAGCAGTTTAACAGGGGATTACTCTGGGGCCAACGTCCTGACTTTC
CDR3: CASSLTGDYSGANVLTF

V: TRBV27
D: .
size: few
J: TRBJ2-5
DNA: TGTGCCAGCAGTTTACTCAACCAAGAGACCCAGTACTTC
CDR3: CASSLLNQETQYF

V: TRBV4-3
D: TRBD1
size: many
J: TRBJ2-7
DNA: TGCGCCAGCAGCCAAGACAGGGGGCTTCTCTACGAGCAGTACTTC
CDR3: CASSQDRGLLYEQYF

V: TRBV4-3
D: TRBD1
size: few
J: TRBJ1-1
DNA: TGCGCCAGCAGCCGGACAGGGCACACTGAAGCTTTCTTT
CDR3: CASSRTGHTEAFF

V: TRBV7-9
D: .
size: few
J: TRBJ2-7
DNA: TGTGCCAGCAGCCCAGGGATCAGGGTCTACGAGCAGTACTTC
CDR3: CASSPGIRVYEQYF

V: TRBV28
D: .
size: few
J: TRBJ2-5
DNA: TGTGCCAGCAGTTTAGTTGGGTTTCTGGAGACCCAGTACTTC
CDR3: CASSLVGFLETQYF

V: TRBV6-5
D: .
size: many
J: TRBJ1-5
DNA: TGTGCCAGCAGTTACTCGGCGAATCAGCCCCAGCATTTT
CDR3: CASSYSANQPQHF

V: TRBV7-2
D: .
size: many
J: TRBJ2-7
DNA: TGTGCCAGCAGCCAGGGATTGATGAACTACGAGCAGTACTTC
CDR3: CASSQGLMNYEQYF

V: TRBV7-9
D: .
size: many
J: TRBJ1-1
DNA: TGTGCCAGCAGTTCAGGAGTAGAGTGGTCAAACACTGAAGCTTTCTTT
CDR3: CASSSGVEWSNTEAFF

V: TRBV7-2
D: .
size: many
J: TRBJ2-1
DNA: TGTGCCAGCAGTCTCAGAGGATGGAATGAGCAGTTCTTC
CDR3: CASSLRGWNEQFF

V: TRBV7-9
D: TRBD1
size: many
J: TRBJ1-5
DNA: TGTGCCAGCAGCTCAGGGGGGTTGGAGCCCCAGCATTTT
CDR3: CASSSGGLEPQHF

V: TRBV20-1
D: TRBD1
size: many
J: TRBJ2-7
DNA: TGCAGTGCCTCGGACAGGGTCGGATACGAGCAGTACTTC
CDR3: CSASDRVGYEQYF

V: TRBV7-9
D: .
size: many
J: TRBJ1-1
DNA: TGTGCCAGCAGCTTAGACAACGGCAACACTGAAGCTTTCTTT
CDR3: CASSLDNGNTEAFF

V: TRBV11-2
D: .
size: .
J: TRBJ2-1
DNA: TGTGCCAGCAGCTTAGTATCATACAATGAGCAGTTCTTC
CDR3: CASSLVSYNEQFF

V: TRBV7-9
D: .
size: .
J: TRBJ2-7
DNA: TGTGCCGGCAGCTTAGCGGGACAGGGTTACATCGAGCAGTACTTC
CDR3: CAGSLAGQGYIEQYF

V: TRBV20-1
D: .
size: many
J: TRBJ1-1
DNA: TGCAGTGCTTTCGGGGGGGGGACTGAAGCTTTCTTT
CDR3: CSAFGGGTEAFF

V: TRBV29-1
D: .
size: medium-sized
J: TRBJ2-6
DNA: TGCAGCGTTGAAGAACGGACAGAGAGCTCTGGGGCCAACGTCCTGACTTTC
CDR3: CSVEERTESSGANVLTF

V: TRBV19
D: TRBD1
size: many
J: TRBJ2-7
DNA: TGTGCCAGTAGTATAACAGGGGCCTCCTACGAGCAGTACTTC
CDR3: CASSITGASYEQYF

V: TRBV12-5
D: .
size: many
J: TRBJ2-7
DNA: TGTGCTAGTGGTTTGGTACGGGGACTCTCCTACGAGCAGTACTTC
CDR3: CASGLVRGLSYEQYF

V: TRBV7-9
D: .
size: .
J: TRBJ2-7
DNA: TGTGCCAGCAGCTGGGGGGACAGACCATACGAGCAGTACTTC
CDR3: CASSWGDRPYEQYF

V: TRBV11-2
D: .
size: many
J: TRBJ2-1
DNA: TGTGCCAGCAGCTTAGGCCCCTTCTCCGATGAGCAGTTCTTC
CDR3: CASSLGPFSDEQFF

V: TRBV6-2/TRBV6-3
D: .
size: .
J: TRBJ2-2
DNA: TGTGCCAGCAGTTACTCCCCCCGGGCCGGGACCCCCGGGGAGCTGTTTTTT
CDR3: CASSYSPRAGTPGELFF

V: TRBV6-6
D: TRBD1
size: many
J: TRBJ1-4
DNA: TGTGCCAGCATCGCCGGGACAGCGGGTGAAAAACTGTTTTTT
CDR3: CASIAGTAGEKLFF

V: TRBV4-1
D: TRBD1
size: many
J: TRBJ1-5
DNA: TGCGCCAGCAGCCAAGAACAGGGGGAAAGGCCCCAGCATTTT
CDR3: CASSQEQGERPQHF

V: TRBV4-3
D: .
size: .
J: TRBJ1-1
DNA: TGCGCCAGCAGCCAAGAAGTGGGCGGGACTGAAGCTTTCTTT
CDR3: CASSQEVGGTEAFF

V: TRBV9
D: .
size: many
J: TRBJ2-7
DNA: TGTGCCAGCAGCGGAGGGGGGGGTGCCTACGAGCAGTACTTC
CDR3: CASSGGGGAYEQYF

V: TRBV20-1
D: .
size: few
J: TRBJ1-1
DNA: TGCAGTGCTAGAGAGCAAAATGCTTTCTTT
CDR3: CSAREQNAFF

V: TRBV27
D: TRBD2
size: many
J: TRBJ2-3
DNA: TGTGCCAGCACCAACATTCAACCTAGCGGAGGCACAGATACGCAGTATTTT
CDR3: CASTNIQPSGGTDTQYF

V: TRBV27
D: .
size: many
J: TRBJ1-2
DNA: TGTGCCAGCAGTTTCGGGGGCGTCCCCCCAATTGTTGGCTACACCTTC
CDR3: CASSFGGVPPIVGYTF

V: TRBV9
D: TRBD2
size: many
J: TRBJ2-2
DNA: TGTGCCAGCAGCCACAGACGAGGACTAGCGGGAGCCGGGGAGCTGTTTTTT
CDR3: CASSHRRGLAGAGELFF

V: TRBV3-1
D: TRBD1
size: many
J: TRBJ2-3
DNA: TGTGCCAGCAGCCAAGATACGGGACAGAACTTTTTGAGCACAGATACGCAGTATTTT
CDR3: CASSQDTGQNFLSTDTQYF

V: TRBV7-6
D: TRBD2
size: once
J: TRBJ2-2
DNA: TGTGCCAGCAGCCCTACGGCCGGGGGGGGGCTGTTTTTT
CDR3: CASSPTAGGGLFF

V: TRBV6-2/TRBV6-3
D: .
size: many
J: TRBJ1-1
DNA: TGTGCCAGCAGTTACTTAGCCCTTCCGAACACTGAAGCTTTCTTT
CDR3: CASSYLALPNTEAFF

V: TRBV7-9
D: .
size: .
J: TRBJ1-3
DNA: TGTGCCAGCAGCTTAAGTTCTGGGATCTCTGGAAACACCATATATTTT
CDR3: CASSLSSGISGNTIYF

V: TRBV7-2
D: TRBD1
size: many
J: TRBJ2-1
DNA: TGTGCCAGCAGCCCGGGACAGCCCATCGACAATGAGCAGTTCTTC
CDR3: CASSPGQPIDNEQFF

V: TRBV30
D: .
size: many
J: TRBJ1-1
DNA: TGTGCCTGGAGTGGGGGAATGAGGACTGAAGCTTTCTTT
CDR3: CAWSGGMRTEAFF

V: TRBV20-1
D: .
size: few
J: TRBJ2-7
DNA: TGCAGTGCTAGAGATACAGGAGCCTACGAGCAGTACTTC
CDR3: CSARDTGAYEQYF

V: TRBV4-3
D: .
size: many
J: TRBJ1-1
DNA: TGCGCCAGCAGCAGCCAGGGTGCCCACACTGAAGCTTTCTTT
CDR3: CASSSQGAHTEAFF

V: TRBV29-1
D: .
size: many
J: TRBJ2-1
DNA: TGCTCCCCGGGGGCGCACAAAAATGAGCAGTTCTTC
CDR3: CSPGAHKNEQFF

V: TRBV25-1
D: TRBD1
size: many
J: TRBJ2-7
DNA: TGTGCCAGCAGTGACACCGGGACAGCTACCTACGAGCAGTACTTC
CDR3: CASSDTGTATYEQYF

V: TRBV6-5
D: TRBD1
size: .
J: TRBJ2-7
DNA: TGTGCCAGCAGACGACAGGGGCCGAGCTCCTCCGAGCAGTACTTC
CDR3: CASRRQGPSSSEQYF

V: TRBV6-5
D: TRBD2
size: .
J: TRBJ2-7
DNA: TGTGCCAGCAGCCCCGGGACTAGCGGCAACGAGCAGTACTTC
CDR3: CASSPGTSGNEQYF

V: TRBV7-3
D: .
size: .
J: TRBJ2-1
DNA: TGTGCCAGCAGCGATGACAGTAATGAGCAGTTCTTC
CDR3: CASSDDSNEQFF